Sequencing of this T cell receptor (beta chain) was carried out in a study of regulatory T cells in long-lasting Graves disease. The study, taken as a whole, reports: Whereas new patients shared 966 public clonotypes, persistent patients shared more, at about 2,700. It was in persistent disease that TRBV28, TRBJ1-2 and TRBJ2-5 were favored.

As to time point: newly diagnosed GD, antithyroid drugs for less than 3 months. RNA from PBMCs was the source of the TCR library. It was an endocrinology department in Xi'an, China, that provided the patients. V lost 1 base and J lost 2; bases outside the gene matches: 1. Germline V CDR1 and CDR2: SEHNR, FQNEAQ (reference sequence). The CDR3 is 15 amino acids. Concerning this clonotype: Its antigen is still unknown.

In building TCR beta libraries, iRepertoire HTBI primers were used together with Arm-PCR of CDR3 regions. TCRdb used MiXCR to reprocess the multiplex PCR reads, holding one entry per CDR3 protein. The sample includes about 380,000 distinct CDR3 sequences, about a sixth of them seen just once. The chain recombines TRBV7-9 with TRBJ2-5, with 10 positions matching TRBD2. The TCR originated in a female donor with Graves disease. This sample comprised peripheral blood mononuclear cells (PBMCs), obtained at new diagnosis, from a patient treated with antithyroid drugs. The CDR3 DNA sequence: TGTGCCAGCAGCTTAGGGACTAGCGGACAAGAGACCCAGTACTTC. Translating it yields CASSLGTSGQETQYF.